A selection of T cell receptor beta chains follows, all from one sample in a study of blood T cell repertoires in COVID-19. Libraries were prepared by immunoSEQ multiplex PCR; TCRdb keeps only in-frame clonotypes and omits some of them. The data show about 200,000 clones, about nine tenths seen once. The sequenced material came from peripheral blood. These receptors all stem from a man aged 45-60 years with acute or convalescent COVID-19. Both conserved end residues are part of each CDR3. The order of the fields is D gene, J gene, V gene, clone size, CDR3 protein, CDR3 DNA. The D gene is left open where the match is weak. Clone size is not always given. Where it is, it says once, few, many or a class for expanded clones.

. | TRBJ1-3 | TRBV5-1 | . | CASSVSQGPSGNTIYF | TGCGCCAGCAGTGTCTCTCAGGGCCCCTCTGGAAACACCATATATTTT
. | TRBJ1-5 | TRBV10-2 | . | CASSESSGVQPQHF | TGCGCCAGCAGTGAGTCGTCAGGGGTTCAGCCCCAGCATTTT
TRBD2 | TRBJ2-3 | TRBV3-1/TRBV3-2 | . | CASSPSGGADTQYF | TGTGCCAGCAGTCCTAGCGGGGGTGCAGATACGCAGTATTTT
. | TRBJ1-1 | TRBV18 | . | CASCYLMNTEAFF | TGTGCCAGCTGTTATCTAATGAACACTGAAGCTTTCTTT
. | TRBJ2-2 | TRBV5-1 | . | CASSLDQSNGELFF | TGCGCCAGCAGCTTGGATCAGTCGAACGGGGAGCTGTTTTTT
TRBD1 | TRBJ1-4 | TRBV6-5 | . | CASKPRTGIDEKLFF | TGTGCCAGCAAACCACGGACAGGGATAGACGAAAAACTGTTTTTT
TRBD2 | TRBJ2-3 | TRBV3-1/TRBV3-2 | . | CASSQEPGTRSTDTQYF | TGTGCCAGCAGCCAGGAACCCGGGACTAGGAGCACAGATACGCAGTATTTT
. | TRBJ2-2 | TRBV7-3 | . | CASSLTKTSNTGELFF | TGTGCCAGCAGCTTAACGAAGACATCTAACACCGGGGAGCTGTTTTTT
. | TRBJ1-4 | TRBV2 | . | CASTDSRTNEKLFF | TGTGCCAGCACCGACAGTCGAACTAATGAAAAACTGTTTTTT
TRBD1 | TRBJ2-1 | TRBV5-1 | . | CASTPTPGQGGNEQFF | TGCGCCAGCACTCCCACGCCGGGACAGGGGGGGAATGAGCAGTTCTTC
. | TRBJ1-2 | TRBV2 | . | CASSDQEGTRYGYTF | TGTGCCAGCAGCGACCAGGAGGGGACGCGCTATGGCTACACCTTC
TRBD2 | TRBJ2-3 | TRBV7-3 | . | CASSLTSGGPDTQYF | TGTGCCAGCAGCTTGACTAGCGGGGGGCCAGATACGCAGTATTTT
TRBD2 | TRBJ2-1 | TRBV9 | few | CASSGAGAILMNEQFF | TGTGCCAGCAGCGGAGCGGGAGCCATCCTAATGAATGAGCAGTTCTTC
. | TRBJ2-7 | TRBV18 | . | CASSRLEGSYEQYF | TGTGCCAGCTCGCGTTTGGAGGGGTCCTACGAGCAGTACTTC
TRBD2 | TRBJ2-2 | TRBV6-5 | many | CASAGGSGELFF | TGTGCCAGCGCGGGGGGGTCCGGGGAGCTGTTTTTT
. | TRBJ1-4 | TRBV6-5 | . | CASILEGREKLFF | TGTGCCAGCATCCTGGAGGGTCGGGAAAAACTGTTTTTT
. | TRBJ2-5 | TRBV10-3 | . | CAISGAGTGDGTQYF | TGTGCCATCAGTGGCGCCGGGACTGGCGACGGGACCCAGTACTTC
. | TRBJ1-6 | TRBV5-6 | . | CASDRRGLNSPLHF | TGTGCCAGCGATCGAAGGGGGTTAAATTCACCCCTCCACTTT
. | TRBJ1-4 | TRBV4-2 | once | CASSQDLGGSNEKLFF | TGTGCCAGCAGCCAAGACCTAGGGGGATCCAATGAAAAACTGTTTTTT
. | TRBJ1-5 | TRBV7-9 | . | CASSRDSGNQPQHF | TGTGCCAGCAGCCGAGACAGCGGCAATCAGCCCCAGCATTTT
TRBD1 | TRBJ2-7 | TRBV5-1 | . | CASSSTGDPRDEQYF | TGCGCCAGCAGCTCTACAGGGGACCCACGGGACGAGCAGTACTTC
. | TRBJ1-1 | TRBV19 | . | CASSIRGGSNTEAFF | TGTGCCAGTAGTATTCGGGGTGGGTCGAACACTGAAGCTTTCTTT
. | TRBJ1-1 | TRBV3-1/TRBV3-2 | once | CASSPPGVVNTEAFF | TGTGCCAGCAGCCCTCCGGGGGTGGTGAACACTGAAGCTTTCTTT
. | TRBJ1-1 | TRBV30 | . | CAWSVQDKTPAFF | TGTGCCTGGAGTGTACAGGACAAAACCCCAGCTTTCTTT
TRBD1 | TRBJ1-3 | TRBV7-7 | . | CASSKGQGASGNTIYF | TGTGCCAGCAGCAAGGGACAGGGGGCCTCTGGAAACACCATATATTTT
TRBD2 | TRBJ2-7 | TRBV10-3 | . | CAIRRGGDSYEQYF | TGTGCCATCAGGCGGGGGGGGGACTCCTACGAGCAGTACTTC
. | TRBJ1-6 | TRBV10-3 | . | CASHGEFPLSPLHF | TGTGCCAGTCACGGAGAGTTCCCCTTATCACCCCTCCACTTT
. | TRBJ1-5 | TRBV6-5 | . | CASSTPDSSNQPQHF | TGTGCCAGCAGTACTCCGGACAGTTCGAACCAGCCCCAGCATTTT